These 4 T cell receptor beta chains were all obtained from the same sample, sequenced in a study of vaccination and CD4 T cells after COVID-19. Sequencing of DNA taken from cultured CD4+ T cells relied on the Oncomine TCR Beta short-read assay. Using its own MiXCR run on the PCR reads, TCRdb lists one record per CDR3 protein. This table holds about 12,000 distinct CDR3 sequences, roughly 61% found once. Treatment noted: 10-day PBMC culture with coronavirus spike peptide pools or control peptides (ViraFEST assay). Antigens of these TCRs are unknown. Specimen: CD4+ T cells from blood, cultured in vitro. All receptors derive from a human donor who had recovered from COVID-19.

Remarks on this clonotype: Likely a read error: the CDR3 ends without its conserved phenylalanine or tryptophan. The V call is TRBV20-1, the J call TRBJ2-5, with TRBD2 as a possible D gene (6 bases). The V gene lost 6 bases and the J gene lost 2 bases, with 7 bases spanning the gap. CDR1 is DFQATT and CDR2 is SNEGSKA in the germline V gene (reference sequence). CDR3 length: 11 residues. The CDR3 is CSAGTQETQYL. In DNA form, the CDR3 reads TGCAGTGCCGGGACTCAAGAGACCCAGTACTTA.

The chain's CDR3 is CASSKDSLAYEQYF. For the CDR3, the DNA is TGTGCCAGCAGCAAGGACTCTTTAGCCTACGAGCAGTACTTC. The rearrangement uses TRBV12-3 or TRBV12-4 and TRBJ2-7; D perhaps matches TRBD2 (5 bases). V lost 6 bases and J lost 2, with 14 bases in between. CDR3 length: 14 residues.

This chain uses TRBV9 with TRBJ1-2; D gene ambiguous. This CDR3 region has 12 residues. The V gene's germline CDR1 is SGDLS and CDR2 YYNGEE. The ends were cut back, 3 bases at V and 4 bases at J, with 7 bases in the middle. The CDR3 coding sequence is TGTGCCAGCAGCGGGACGGTCTATGGCTACACCTTC. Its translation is CASSGTVYGYTF. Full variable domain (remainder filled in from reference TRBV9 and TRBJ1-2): DSGVTQTPKHLITATGQRVTLRCSPRSGDLSVYWYQQSLDQGLQFLIQYYNGEERAKGNILERFSAQQFPDLHSELNLSSLELGDSALYFCASSGTVYGYTFGSGTRLTVV.

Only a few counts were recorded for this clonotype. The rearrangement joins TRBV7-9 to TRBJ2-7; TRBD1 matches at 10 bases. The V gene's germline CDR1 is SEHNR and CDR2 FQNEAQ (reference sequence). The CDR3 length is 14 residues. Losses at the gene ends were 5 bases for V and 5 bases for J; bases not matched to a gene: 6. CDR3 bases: TGTGCCAGCAGCCCAGGACAGGGGGTCCACGAGCAGTACTTC. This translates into CASSPGQGVHEQYF. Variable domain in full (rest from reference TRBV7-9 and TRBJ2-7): DTGVSQNPRHKITKRGQNVTFRCDPISEHNRLYWYRQTLGQGPEFLTYFQNEAQLEKSRLLSDRFSAERPKGSFSTLEIQRTEQGDSAMYLCASSPGQGVHEQYFGPGTRLTVT.